This T cell receptor beta chain was identified in a study of T-cell reconstitution after alpha-beta-depleted transplantation in children. This clonotype was observed a few times. Unique molecular identifiers featured in how the TCRbeta library was prepared. In TCRdb, the PCR reads were re-called with MiXCR into one record per CDR3 protein. The sample lists about 610,000 distinct CDR3 sequences; roughly 10% were seen once. The material sequenced was PBMCs from the stem cell graft donor, taken from the stem cell graft. The sequence came from a human donor who donated a stem cell graft to a child with acute myeloid leukemia.

In DNA form, the CDR3 reads TGTGCCAGCAGCTTAACAAGGTCCTACGAGCAGTACTTC. Protein product: CASSLTRSYEQYF. This rearrangement joins TRBV7-3 to TRBJ2-7, with D hard to call. Germline CDR1 SGHTA, CDR2 FQGTGA. The V and J ends lost 0 bases and 1 base respectively, with 4 bases between them. CDR3 length: 13 amino acids.